This is a list of T cell receptor beta chains from one sample in a study of identical twins. From the 5' RACE reads, TCRdb called clonotypes with MiXCR, one entry per CDR3 protein. Among 450,000 or so distinct CDR3 sequences listed, 14% were seen once. This sample also belongs to another study, concerning yellow fever vaccine responses in identical twins.

Sample: CD4+ T cells sorted from blood. These receptor sequences come from a young woman in good health. The CDR3 runs from the conserved cysteine through the conserved F or W. The D gene is left open where the match is weak. Rows may omit the clone size; those that give it use once, few, many or a size class.

size	V	D	J	DNA	CDR3
-	TRBV7-2	-	TRBJ2-5	TGTGCCAGCAGCTTACTGGGGGCATCAAACCAAGAGACCCAGTACTTC	CASSLLGASNQETQYF
few	TRBV4-2	-	TRBJ2-1	TGTGCCAGCAGCCAAACTACCCCAAAGGGGACAAGGCTTTACAATGAGCAGTTCTTC	CASSQTTPKGTRLYNEQFF
few	TRBV5-1	-	TRBJ2-3	TGCGCCAGCAGCGAGTGGGCGAAATCTACAGATACGCAGTATTTT	CASSEWAKSTDTQYF
few	TRBV20-1	TRBD1	TRBJ2-3	TGCAGTATTCACAGGGGGGATACGCAGTATTTT	CSIHRGDTQYF
-	TRBV12-3/TRBV12-4	-	TRBJ2-7	TGTGCCAGCAGCCTGTCGCAGGGACGCAGCGAGCAGTACTTC	CASSLSQGRSEQYF
many	TRBV2	-	TRBJ1-5	TGTGCCACGCGGGGGTGGAATCAGCCCCAGCATTTT	CATRGWNQPQHF
-	TRBV5-1	TRBD1	TRBJ2-2	TGCGCCAGCAGCTTAATGACAGGGGCCACCGGGGAGCTGTTTTTT	CASSLMTGATGELFF
few	TRBV5-1	-	TRBJ2-2	TGCGCCAGCAGCTTCCCCCCCGAACTCAGTTACGCCGGGGAGCTGTTTTTT	CASSFPPELSYAGELFF
-	TRBV2	TRBD1	TRBJ2-2	TGTGCCAGCAAGGGACAGCAAGCGAACACCGGGGAGCTGTTTTTT	CASKGQQANTGELFF
once	TRBV6-1	TRBD2	TRBJ2-2	TGTGCCAGCACCATTTGGGGACTAGCGGGGGACGGGGAGCTGTTTTTT	CASTIWGLAGDGELFF
many	TRBV3-1	TRBD1	TRBJ1-1	TGTGCCAGCAGCCGGCGGCAGGGGGACACTGAAGCTTTCTTT	CASSRRQGDTEAFF
few	TRBV2	TRBD2	TRBJ2-1	TGTGCCACCCAACCCACTCCACTAGCGGGGGTTGAGCAGTTCTTC	CATQPTPLAGVEQFF
-	TRBV29-1	-	TRBJ2-2	TGCAGCGTCACGGGGGCGGCCTCAGCCCCCGGGGAGCTGTTTTTT	CSVTGAASAPGELFF
-	TRBV11-2	TRBD1	TRBJ1-1	TGTGCCAGCAGCACGACGGGACAGGGGTGGACTGAAGCTTTCTTT	CASSTTGQGWTEAFF
few	TRBV6-1	-	TRBJ1-2	TGTGCCAGCAGTATTGGACAGCTCCACGGGGGCTACACCTTC	CASSIGQLHGGYTF
-	TRBV10-3	-	TRBJ2-1	TGTGCCATCAGTGCTATGAATGAGCAGTTCTTC	CAISAMNEQFF
-	TRBV6-1	TRBD2	TRBJ2-3	TGTGCCAGCAGCCCTTCCACCTATGATGAGCGGGGGGCCACAGATACGCAGTATTTT	CASSPSTYDERGATDTQYF
-	TRBV7-2	TRBD2	TRBJ2-5	TGTGCCAGCAGAGGACTAGCGGGAGGATGGGGGACCCAGTACTTC	CASRGLAGGWGTQYF
few	TRBV9	TRBD2	TRBJ2-3	TGTGCCAGCAGCGGAACCCGACTAGCGGATACAGATACGCAGTATTTT	CASSGTRLADTDTQYF
-	TRBV30	-	TRBJ2-7	TGTGCCTGGAGTAAACAGCGAACCTACGAGCAGTACTTC	CAWSKQRTYEQYF
-	TRBV14	TRBD2	TRBJ2-3	TGTGCCAGCAGCCACTCGCGGGGGGGCTCTAGCACAGATACGCAGTATTTT	CASSHSRGGSSTDTQYF
few	TRBV28	-	TRBJ1-6	TGTGCCAGCAAACGGGGGAGTAATTCACCCCTCCACTTT	CASKRGSNSPLHF
-	TRBV5-1	-	TRBJ2-1	TGCGCCAGCAGCTTGGATTCGGCGTATGTTGAGCAGTTCTTC	CASSLDSAYVEQFF
few	TRBV12-3/TRBV12-4	TRBD1	TRBJ2-5	TGTGCCAGCAGTTCATCGGACAGGGGGGACACCCAGTACTTC	CASSSSDRGDTQYF
-	TRBV7-9	-	TRBJ2-4	TGTGCCAGCAGCTTAACGGGAAAGAACATTCAGTACTTC	CASSLTGKNIQYF
-	TRBV19	-	TRBJ2-1	TGTGCCCCCTCCCAACGAGCGCAATCCTACAATGAGCAGTTCTTC	CAPSQRAQSYNEQFF
-	TRBV25-1	-	TRBJ2-3	TGTGCCAGGGGGGTGGTGAAAGATACGCAGTATTTT	CARGVVKDTQYF
few	TRBV12-3/TRBV12-4	-	TRBJ2-1	TGTGCCAGCAGTTGGCAGGGGAACTCCTACAATGAGCAGTTCTTC	CASSWQGNSYNEQFF
-	TRBV7-2	-	TRBJ2-1	TGTGCCAGCAGCTTAAGTTTCCGTTCAGGTGCGTACAATGAGCAGTTCTTC	CASSLSFRSGAYNEQFF
many	TRBV10-3	TRBD1	TRBJ1-6	TGTGCCATCAGTGACAGGGGGCTCAATTCACCCCTCCACTTT	CAISDRGLNSPLHF
-	TRBV11-2	-	TRBJ2-6	TGTGCCAGCAGCTTATCCCAAATGTATGGGGCCAACGTCCTGACTTTC	CASSLSQMYGANVLTF
-	TRBV24-1	-	TRBJ2-3	TGTGCCACCAGTGATTTCACACAGAGGAGGACAGATACGCAGTATTTT	CATSDFTQRRTDTQYF
-	TRBV12-3/TRBV12-4	-	TRBJ2-2	TGTGCCAGCAGTTTATGGCAAGCGAACACCGGGGAGCTGTTTTTT	CASSLWQANTGELFF
-	TRBV6-6	-	TRBJ2-1	TGTGCCAGCAGTTACTCACAAGTGCGGAATGAGCAGTTCTTC	CASSYSQVRNEQFF